The present T cell receptor beta chain was sequenced within a study of cytomegalovirus exposure and HLA in healthy donors. General study results and limits: In vitro experiments confirmed that three CMV-associated chains were specific for CMV antigens. The study recorded 150 to 200 TCR beta chains that were cytomegalovirus-associated.

Produced via immunoSEQ multiplex PCR; TCRdb's table is partial and in-frame only. Among 100,000 to 150,000 clones, 88% were seen once, and the ten largest hold roughly 1.4%. V was clipped by 5 bases and J by 2 bases, with 9 bases between them. Germline CDR1 reads MNHEY; CDR2 reads SVGAGI. This CDR3 comprises 14 residues. This clone was picked up one time. Its cognate antigen is unknown. Sequenced sample: PBMCs. The V call is TRBV6-5, the J call TRBJ2-2, with D possibly TRBD1 on 5 matching bases. The receptor's source is a man aged 25 to 45 in good health and CMV-seronegative. CDR3: CASSTRVNTGELFF. The CDR3 nucleotides read TGTGCCAGCAGTACCAGGGTAAACACCGGGGAGCTGTTTTTT.